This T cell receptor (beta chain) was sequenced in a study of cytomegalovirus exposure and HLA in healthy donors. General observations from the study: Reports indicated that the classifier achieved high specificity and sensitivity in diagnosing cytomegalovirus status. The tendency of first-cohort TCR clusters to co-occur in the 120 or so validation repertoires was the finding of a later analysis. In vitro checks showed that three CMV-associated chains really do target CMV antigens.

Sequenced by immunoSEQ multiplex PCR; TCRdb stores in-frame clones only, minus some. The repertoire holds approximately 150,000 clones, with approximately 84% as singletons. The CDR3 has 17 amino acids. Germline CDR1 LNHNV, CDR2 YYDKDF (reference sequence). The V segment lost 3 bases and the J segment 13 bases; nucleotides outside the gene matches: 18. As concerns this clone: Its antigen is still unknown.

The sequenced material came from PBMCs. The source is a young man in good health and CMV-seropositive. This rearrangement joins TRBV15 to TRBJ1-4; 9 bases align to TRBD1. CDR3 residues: CATSRGTFGDRAPRLFF. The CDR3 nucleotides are TGTGCCACCAGCAGGGGGACCTTTGGGGACAGGGCGCCCAGACTGTTTTTT.